This TCR beta chain was captured in a study of cytomegalovirus exposure and HLA in healthy donors. Study-level results: In a later analysis, compared with equally common non-associated chains, HLA-associated beta chains were more expanded.

This PCR relied on a set of 60 Vbeta primers and 13 Jbeta primers. Method: immunoSEQ multiplex PCR; TCRdb's copy keeps in-frame clones and lacks some. The sample carries 150,000 or so clones, nearly 80% recorded once. On this clone: Its antigen is unidentified.

V shed 5 bases and J 0 bases; nucleotides not matched to a gene: 4. The CDR3 loop spans 16 amino acids. Germline V lookup: CDR1 SEHNR, CDR2 FQNEAQ (reference sequence). Sample: PBMCs. This chain joins TRBV7-9 and TRBJ1-6, with 7 bases lining up with TRBD1. The receptor's source is a woman in her forties in good health and CMV-seronegative. CDR3 protein: CASSPRTGSYNSPLHF. The CDR3 region has the DNA TGTGCCAGCAGCCCCCGGACAGGCTCCTATAATTCACCCCTCCACTTT.